Presented here are 18 T cell receptor beta chains from one specimen sequenced in a study of blood T cell repertoires in COVID-19. Produced via immunoSEQ multiplex PCR; TCRdb's table is partial and in-frame only. The sample carries 200,000 or so clones, 70% to 90% recorded once. The sample consisted of peripheral blood. These TCRs come from an elderly man with acute or convalescent COVID-19.

The rearrangement uses TRBV5-6 and TRBJ1-2; D perhaps matches TRBD1 (6 bases). Looked up from germline, CDR1 is SGHDT and CDR2 is YYEEEE. CDR3 length: 14 residues. V lost 6 bases and J 4 bases, leaving 16 bases between the germline ends. CDR3 in amino acids: CASTKRGGLYGYTF. The CDR3 coding sequence is TGTGCCAGCACTAAAAGGGGGGGACTCTATGGCTACACCTTC.

The chain joins TRBV11-3 to TRBJ1-5; 8 bases map to TRBD1. Germline V CDR1 and CDR2: SGHNT, YENEEA. Trimming at V came to 2 bases and at J to 5 bases, leaving 8 bases not matched to a gene. The CDR3 spans 16 residues. CDR3 region: CASSLLGQARHQPQHF. In DNA, the CDR3 is TGTGCCAGCAGCTTATTGGGACAGGCAAGGCATCAGCCCCAGCATTTT. Complete variable domain (other parts from reference TRBV11-3 and TRBJ1-5): EAGVVQSPRYKIIEKKQPVAFWCNPISGHNTLYWYLQNLGQGPELLIRYENEEAVDDSQLPKDRFSAERLKGVDSTLKIQPAELGDSAVYLCASSLLGQARHQPQHFGDGTRLSIL.

The chain employs TRBV5-4 and TRBJ1-6; D not certain. The CDR3 loop spans 14 amino acids. CDR1 is SGHNT, CDR2 YYREEE, per germline (reference sequence). Trimming took 2 bases from V and 6 from J, leaving 9 bases between them. The CDR3 region is CASSFRGVNSPLHF. In DNA form, the CDR3 reads TGTGCCAGCAGCTTCCGGGGAGTTAATTCACCCCTCCACTTT.

The chain recombines TRBV2 with TRBJ1-1; 10 bases map to TRBD1. Germline values: CDR1 SNHLY, CDR2 FYNNEI. The CDR3 sequence is 15 residues long. Trimming at V came to 6 bases and at J to 1 base, leaving 5 bases not matched to a gene. The CDR3 DNA sequence: TGTGCCAGCAGGGGACAGGGGATAGGGAACACTGAAGCTTTCTTT. The encoded protein is CASRGQGIGNTEAFF.

The chain recombines TRBV21-1 with TRBJ2-7; TRBD2 is taken as the D call from the table, unchecked against the DNA. TRBV21-1 is noted as a pseudogene. The CDR3 extends over 13 amino acids. CDR3 nucleotides: TGTGCCAGCAGCAAGGGCGGGGGCTACGAGCAGTACGTC. This sequence encodes CASSKGGGYEQYV.

This clone was detected a few times. The chain recombines TRBV19 with TRBJ1-1; D remains unclear. The germline gives CDR1 LNHDA, CDR2 SQIVND (reference sequence). The CDR3 totals 13 residues. V was clipped by 5 bases and J by 7 bases, with 14 bases between them. The CDR3 sequence is CASSVREASEAFF. Written as DNA, the CDR3 is TGTGCCAGTAGTGTACGGGAAGCGAGTGAAGCTTTCTTT.

The rearrangement uses TRBV11-2 and TRBJ2-3; 7 bases line up with TRBD2. The CDR3 covers 14 residues. V gave up 9 bases and J gave up 6 bases; unmatched junction bases: 12. Germline V gene sequence: CDR1 SGHAT, CDR2 FQNNGV. CDR3 residues: CASQLAGLEDTQYF. The CDR3 DNA is TGTGCCAGTCAGTTAGCGGGCCTTGAGGATACGCAGTATTTT.

CDR3 coding DNA: TGTGCCAGCAGCAAAGATACAGGGGGTCACTATGGCTACACCTTC. As protein: CASSKDTGGHYGYTF. The chain uses TRBV21-1 and TRBJ1-2; TRBD1, the table's D call, lacks a check against the DNA. TRBV21-1 is termed a pseudogene. The CDR3 runs 15 residues.

The chain is built from TRBV29-1 and TRBJ2-3; maybe TRBD1 (5 bases). CDR3 length equals 13 residues. V lost 4 bases and J lost 6, with 14 bases in between. Germline CDR1 SQVTM, CDR2 ANQGSEA. CDR3 nucleotides: TGCAGCGTTGGGTTCAGGGTTCAGGATACGCAGTATTTT. Translation: CSVGFRVQDTQYF.

CDR3 in amino acids: CASSLGVGHQQETQYF. The CDR3, as DNA: TGTGCCAGCAGCTTGGGGGTCGGACACCAACAAGAGACCCAGTACTTC. V and J are TRBV5-5 and TRBJ2-5; a weak D match, TRBD1 (5 bases). Trimming pared 0 bases from V and 2 bases from J, leaving 14 bases between. CDR1 and CDR2 (germline): SGHKS, YYEKEE (reference sequence). This CDR3 contains 16 residues.

The chain couples TRBV9 to TRBJ1-6; 9 bases map to TRBD1. CDR1 and CDR2 from the germline V gene are SGDLS and YYNGEE. The CDR3 is 15 residues long. The V segment lost 3 bases and the J segment 8 bases; nucleotides outside the gene matches: 6. This CDR3 is CASSEGQGSYSPLHF. CDR3 sequence (DNA): TGTGCCAGCAGCGAGGGACAGGGATCCTATTCACCCCTCCACTTT.

The chain joins TRBV11-3 to TRBJ2-2; TRBD2 matches 8 bases. Germline CDR1 SGHNT, CDR2 YENEEA. The CDR3 has 15 residues. The V segment lost 2 bases and the J segment 5 bases; nucleotides outside the gene matches: 4. Here the CDR3 DNA reads TGTGCCAGCAGCTTAACCGGGACTAGAACCGGGGAGCTGTTTTTT. This gives the protein CASSLTGTRTGELFF.

This clone showed up just a few times. The chain is built from TRBV7-8 and TRBJ2-3; 9 bases align to TRBD1. With V trimmed by 5 bases and J by 0 bases, 9 bases remained unmatched. The CDR3 contains 17 residues. Germline V gene data show CDR1 as SGHVS and CDR2 as FQNEAQ. This CDR3 reads CASSLGGTGPSTDTQYF. The CDR3 DNA sequence: TGTGCCAGCAGCCTCGGAGGGACAGGGCCGAGCACAGATACGCAGTATTTT.

The table lists this clone with a count of one. The chain recombines TRBV6-5 with TRBJ2-1, with 9 positions matching TRBD2. After removal of 4 bases from V and 3 bases from J, the junction contained 7 bases not matched to a gene. The CDR3 runs to 16 residues. Germline values: CDR1 MNHEY, CDR2 SVGAGI. The CDR3 nucleotides read TGTGCCAGCAGTTCTCCCGGGACTAGCATCTACAATGAGCAGTTCTTC. It encodes CASSSPGTSIYNEQFF.

J is TRBJ2-6 and V is TRBV30; D is unclear. V lost 4 bases to trimming and J lost 1 base, with 2 bases between them. The CDR3 is 12 amino acids. Germline CDR1 is GTSNPN and CDR2 is SVGIG (reference sequence). CDR3 in amino acids: CAWTSGANVLTF. CDR3 DNA: TGTGCCTGGACTTCTGGGGCCAACGTCCTGACTTTC. Together with reference TRBV30 and TRBJ2-6, the CDR3 gives the full variable domain: SQTIHQWPATLVQPVGSPLSLECTVEGTSNPNLYWYRQAAGRGLQLLFYSVGIGQISSEVPQNLSASRPQDRQFILSSKKLLLSDSGFYLCAWTSGANVLTFGAGSRLTVL.

The J gene is TRBJ1-5, the V gene TRBV28; 7 bases fit TRBD1. V dropped 3 bases and J dropped 1; count of bases not matched to a gene: 12. Germline V gene sequence: CDR1 MDHEN, CDR2 SYDVKM. This CDR3 has 18 amino acids. CDR3 nucleotide sequence: TGTGCCAGCAGTTTTCCAGGGGGAGGCGCGAGAAGCAATCAGCCCCAGCATTTT. Protein: CASSFPGGGARSNQPQHF. Combining the CDR3 with reference TRBV28 and TRBJ1-5 gives the whole variable domain DVKVTQSSRYLVKRTGEKVFLECVQDMDHENMFWYRQDPGLGLRLIYFSYDVKMKEKGDIPEGYSVSREKKERFSLILESASTNQTSMYLCASSFPGGGARSNQPQHFGDGTRLSIL.

The V and J genes are TRBV7-2 and TRBJ1-3; D might be TRBD1 (6 bases). CDR3 length equals 16 residues. Per the germline V gene, CDR1 is SGHTA and CDR2 is FQGNSA. V gave up 5 bases and J gave up 1 base, with 15 bases separating them. CDR3 region: CASSDRIQGSGNTIYF. The CDR3 DNA reads TGTGCCAGCAGCGATAGGATACAGGGTTCTGGAAACACCATATATTTT. Drawing the rest from reference TRBV7-2 and TRBJ1-3, the complete variable domain is GAGVSQSPSNKVTEKGKDVELRCDPISGHTALYWYRQSLGQGLEFLIYFQGNSAPDKSGLPSDRFSAERTGGSVSTLTIQRTQQEDSAVYLCASSDRIQGSGNTIYFGEGSWLTVV.

The rearrangement joins TRBV18 to TRBJ2-5, with unresolved D. V lost 3 bases and J 5 bases, leaving 4 bases between the germline ends. In germline, CDR1 is KGHSH, CDR2 LQKENI. This CDR3 is 11 amino acids long. Here the CDR3 reads CASSPSETQYF. The CDR3 bases are TGTGCCAGCTCACCGAGCGAGACCCAGTACTTC.